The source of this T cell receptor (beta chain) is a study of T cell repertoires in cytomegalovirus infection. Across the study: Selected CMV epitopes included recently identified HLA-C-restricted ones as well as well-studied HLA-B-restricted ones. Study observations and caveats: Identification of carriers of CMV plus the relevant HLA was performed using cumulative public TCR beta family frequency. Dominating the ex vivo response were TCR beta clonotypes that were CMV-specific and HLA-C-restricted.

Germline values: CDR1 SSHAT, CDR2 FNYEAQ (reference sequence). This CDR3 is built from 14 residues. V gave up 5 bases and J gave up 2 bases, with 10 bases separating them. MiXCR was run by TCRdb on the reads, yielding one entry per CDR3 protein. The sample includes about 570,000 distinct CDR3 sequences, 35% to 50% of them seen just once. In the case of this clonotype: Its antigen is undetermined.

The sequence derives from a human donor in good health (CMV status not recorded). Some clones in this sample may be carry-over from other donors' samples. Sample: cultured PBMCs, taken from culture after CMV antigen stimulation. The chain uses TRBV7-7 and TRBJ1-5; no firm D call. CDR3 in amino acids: CASSPREGNQPQHF. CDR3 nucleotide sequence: TGTGCCAGCAGCCCCCGTGAGGGCAATCAGCCCCAGCATTTT.